This TCR beta chain was sequenced during a study of T cell responses to AZD1222 COVID-19 vaccine (dated by TCRdb to the early 2020s). In terms of the full investigation: Because spike-specific TCR depth and breadth did not differ between the two schedules, AZD1222 recipients who got a second dose at roughly 4 weeks were pooled with those who got a second dose at roughly 12 weeks. A total of around 240 trial participants underwent TCR sequencing, of whom about 210 had received two doses of AZD1222 and 26 had received two doses of the MenACWY control vaccine. Trial participants were enrolled into age subgroups of 18-55, 56-69 and 70-plus years, which contained about 150, 27 and 61 TCR-sequenced participants, respectively. What the authors observed across the whole study: Reportedly, close to half of the unique spike-specific TCRs recognized epitopes lying outside the regions that are mutated in the B.1.351 and B.1.1.7 variants. No day 14 peak-response samples were available, so repertoires were characterized only after the peak T cell response. Participants were mostly white British and included more females than males, and it was suggested by the authors that clonal diversity may have been underestimated. Spike-specific TCR breadth and depth rose significantly after two AZD1222 doses compared with day 0 and with MenACWY recipients. Only five or six AZD1222 recipients were SARS-CoV-2 seropositive at baseline, limiting conclusions about previously exposed vaccinees. In the small 56-69-year group, the increase in depth fell short of significance, most likely because of low power. The whole spike protein was spanned by vaccine-associated CD4 TCRs, and dominant responses were seen in regions 160-218 and 743-854.

The sample's time point label, decoded: baseline before first vaccination. Vaccinee samples came from UK trials COV001 and COV002, including a single-blind randomized controlled phase 2/3 trial of AZD1222 (ChAdOx1 nCoV-19) in healthy adults. For TCRbeta chain sequencing, PBMC samples from trial participants were taken at day 0 and at day 28 after the second dose. V has 0 bases trimmed and J has 3 bases trimmed; junction bases matching no gene number 9. The germline V gene encodes CDR1 MGHRA and CDR2 YSYEKL. The CDR3 has 17 amino acids, counting the end cysteine and phenylalanine. CDR3 DNA only is kept here, 51 bases in frame from base 1. The CDR3 regions of human TCRbeta chains were analyzed by immunosequencing. The study's processing was this. TCRs in the repertoires were matched against a reference library of SARS-CoV-2-specific TCRs that had been generated with the MIRA antigen-specificity platform. Breadth was defined as the fraction of unique TCRs that were SARS-CoV-2-associated, and depth was defined as the fraction of total T cells that were SARS-CoV-2-associated. Each spike-specific TCR was assigned to its reactive spike region and to a CD4 or CD8 class using the MIRA data. Log10-transformed breadth and depth values were compared by one-way ANOVA with Sidak's multiple comparisons tests. Entries here come from immuneACCESS through TCRdb and include only in-frame sequences with V and J called. Some clones fail to appear in such tables; in the studies checked, an unresolved V gene covers under half of the shortfall, and the cause of the remainder is unknown. The DNA gave D and trimming, while V, J and clone size come from that table. Present in this sample are some 99,000 clones, about 89% of which were seen just once. Jointly, the top ten make up around 7.5% of the sample.

On this clone: This clone's antigen is unknown. No qualities accompany the bases; no much larger clone lies one base away.

The specimen was peripheral blood, collected on day 0 of AZD1222 vaccination. The chain links TRBV4-1 with TRBJ2-7; a stretch of 9 junction bases matches TRBD2. This sequence originates from an adult in good health. The CDR3 in this case is CASSQDEGSGSFYEQYF. The bases are TGCGCCAGCAGCCAAGATGAGGGTAGCGGGAGTTTCTACGAGCAGTACTTC.